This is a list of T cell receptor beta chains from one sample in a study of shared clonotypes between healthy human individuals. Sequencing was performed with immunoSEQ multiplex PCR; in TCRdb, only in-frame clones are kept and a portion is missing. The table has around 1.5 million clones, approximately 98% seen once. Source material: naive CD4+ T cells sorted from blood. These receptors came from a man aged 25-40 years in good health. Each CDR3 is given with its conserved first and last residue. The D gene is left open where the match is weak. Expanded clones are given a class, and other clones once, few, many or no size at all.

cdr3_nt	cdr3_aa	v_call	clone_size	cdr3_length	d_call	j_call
TGTGCCAGCAGCTCACCGAGGGCAGCAGATACGCAGTATTTT	CASSSPRAADTQYF	TRBV7-2	-	14	-	TRBJ2-3
TGTGCCAGCAGCTATCAAGAGACCCAGTACTTC	CASSYQETQYF	TRBV6-5	-	11	-	TRBJ2-5
TGTGCCAGCAGCTTAGACGGCAACACAGATACGCAGTATTTT	CASSLDGNTDTQYF	TRBV11-3	-	14	-	TRBJ2-3
TGCAGCGTTGGGCGGGGGACTAGGAACACCGGGGAGCTGTTTTTT	CSVGRGTRNTGELFF	TRBV29-1	-	15	TRBD2	TRBJ2-2
TGTGCCAGCAGCTTGGTACTAGCGGGAGTGGGGAACACCGGGGAGCTGTTTTTT	CASSLVLAGVGNTGELFF	TRBV5-5	-	18	TRBD2	TRBJ2-2
TGTGCCAGCAGTCGAGGGCTGGAGACCCAGTACTTC	CASSRGLETQYF	TRBV2	-	12	-	TRBJ2-5
TGTGCCAGCAGTGAAAAGGGGGGCAGACCCTACGAGCAGTACTTC	CASSEKGGRPYEQYF	TRBV6-1	-	15	-	TRBJ2-7
TGCGCCAGCAGCCAACAACGACTAGCGGACTACGAGCAGTACTTC	CASSQQRLADYEQYF	TRBV4-3	-	15	TRBD2	TRBJ2-7
TGTGCCAGCAGCTTAGACCCACTCCGGACCTACGAGCAGTACTTC	CASSLDPLRTYEQYF	TRBV7-2	once	15	-	TRBJ2-7
TGTGCCAGCCGCAAACCGGGGGTTGAGCAGTTCTTC	CASRKPGVEQFF	TRBV5-5	-	12	-	TRBJ2-1
TGTGCCTGGAGCCGGGGACAGCAAGAGACCCAGTACTTC	CAWSRGQQETQYF	TRBV30	-	13	TRBD1	TRBJ2-5
TGTGCCAGCAGTTATACAGGGGGGTCCACCGGGGAGCTGTTTTTT	CASSYTGGSTGELFF	TRBV2	-	15	TRBD1	TRBJ2-2
TGCGCCAGCAGCCGTGACCCGAACACCGGGGAGCTGTTTTTT	CASSRDPNTGELFF	TRBV5-1	-	14	-	TRBJ2-2
TGCAGCGTGCGCAACAACGAGCAGTACTTC	CSVRNNEQYF	TRBV29-1	-	10	-	TRBJ2-7
TGTGCCAGCAGCTTAGCGTGGGACCGATCCCCTGAGACCCAGTACTTC	CASSLAWDRSPETQYF	TRBV7-9	-	16	-	TRBJ2-5
TGTGCCAGCAGTCCTCCGACTAGCGGAGATTTCTACAATGAGCAGTTCTTC	CASSPPTSGDFYNEQFF	TRBV11-2	-	17	TRBD2	TRBJ2-1
TGCGCCAGCAGCTTTCGAGACAGCACCGGGGAGCTGTTTTTT	CASSFRDSTGELFF	TRBV5-1	-	14	-	TRBJ2-2
TGTGCCAGCATTCTGGGGGGACAGGGGAGGGCCCAGTACTTC	CASILGGQGRAQYF	TRBV2	-	14	TRBD1	TRBJ2-5
TGTGCCAGCAGTTTCGGGACAGAGAATGAAAAACTGTTTTTT	CASSFGTENEKLFF	TRBV28	once	14	TRBD1	TRBJ1-4
TGTGCCAGCAGCTTAAGAGCCACCTACGAGCAGTACTTC	CASSLRATYEQYF	TRBV11-2	once	13	-	TRBJ2-7
TGCGCCAGCAGAGCTAGCGGGGCCTACGAGCAGTACTTC	CASRASGAYEQYF	TRBV10-1	-	13	TRBD2	TRBJ2-7
TGTGCCAGCAGTGTACAACACGGGACGGGGGAGACCCAGTACTTC	CASSVQHGTGETQYF	TRBV28	-	15	-	TRBJ2-5
TGTGCCAGCTTACGTTGGGGACAGGGGGCAACTGGAAACACCATATATTTT	CASLRWGQGATGNTIYF	TRBV7-2	once	17	TRBD1	TRBJ1-3
TGTGCCAGCAGCCCCCTGCCCGGGACTGACTACTACGAGCAGTACTTC	CASSPLPGTDYYEQYF	TRBV7-3	-	16	-	TRBJ2-7
TGTGCCAGCAGATCCCAAGAGACCCAGTACTTC	CASRSQETQYF	TRBV6-5	once	11	-	TRBJ2-5
TGTGCCAGCAGCCAAGACAGGGGAGGGTCCTACAATGAGCAGTTCTTC	CASSQDRGGSYNEQFF	TRBV4-2	-	16	-	TRBJ2-1
TGTGCCAGCAGCTTAGTGGGACAGGGCTACGAGCAGTACTTC	CASSLVGQGYEQYF	TRBV7-2	-	14	TRBD1	TRBJ2-7
TGTGCCAGCTCTGCGGGGCAGGGAAACTATGGCTACACCTTC	CASSAGQGNYGYTF	TRBV19	-	14	-	TRBJ1-2